This TCR beta chain was identified in a study of blood T cell repertoires in COVID-19. All enrollees were roughly 18 to 90 years old and from under 25 US areas. Cohorts were based on clinical histories the participants reported. Cohort 3 donors were reported recovered after two negative PCRs, clearance, or symptom resolution. This table comes from immunoSEQ multiplex PCR, and its TCRdb copy is limited to in-frame clones, with some not included. The sample records over 250,000 clones, roughly 86% being singletons. Germline V gives CDR1 LNHDA, CDR2 SQIVND (reference sequence). V lost 4 bases, J lost 4 bases, and 10 bases stayed unmatched. CDR3 length: 17 amino acids.

Sequencing was carried out using PBMCs or T cells enriched from blood (not recorded which). This clonotype originated in a woman aged 55-69 years who had recovered from COVID-19. The J gene is TRBJ2-3, the V gene TRBV19, with 11 bases identical to TRBD1. CDR3 DNA sequence: TGTGCCAGTAGTACCCCTCGGGACAGGGGGTTGGCAGATACGCAGTATTTT. It yields the protein CASSTPRDRGLADTQYF.